What follows are 20 T cell receptor beta chains derived from one specimen sequenced in a study of T cell clonality in common variable immunodeficiency. This table comes from immunoSEQ multiplex PCR, and its TCRdb copy is limited to in-frame clones, with some not included. The repertoire consists of approximately 28,000 clones, none detected only once. Their target antigens are unknown. The study, taken as a whole, reports: Fewer deletions and N-nucleotide insertions were reportedly seen in common variable immunodeficiency TCR beta sequences.

The sequenced material came from peripheral blood mononuclear cells. The receptors originated from a human donor with common variable immunodeficiency.

Notes on this clone: The sequenced fragment ends 3 residues before the CDR3 boundary, so the rest is inferred from the germline J gene. The rearrangement links TRBV23-1 to TRBJ1-5, with TRBD1 as a possible D gene (5 bases). TRBV23-1 is an ORF for which the function is uncertain. The CDR3 runs to 19 residues. Trimming pared 0 bases from V and 0 bases from J, leaving 18 bases between. The CDR3 loop reads CASSQSFWGGALSNQPQHF. Partial CDR3 DNA: TGCGCCAGCAGTCAATCTTTCTGGGGAGGGGCCCTTAGCAATCAGCCC.

A word on this clone: The read falls 3 residues short of the CDR3 end, and the missing part is taken from the germline J gene. The V call is TRBV11-2, the J call TRBJ2-7, with D perhaps matching TRBD1 (6 bases). The CDR3 has 13 residues. Trimming left V 3 bases short and J 3 bases short, with 9 bases between. The germline gives CDR1 SGHAT, CDR2 FQNNGV. CDR3 sequence reads: CASSFGTNYEQYF. CDR3 bases read: TGTGCCAGCAGCTTTGGGACAAACTACGAG. Filled out from reference TRBV11-2 and TRBJ2-7, the complete variable domain reads EAGVAQSPRYKIIEKRQSVAFWCNPISGHATLYWYQQILGQGPKLLIQFQNNGVVDDSQLPKDRFSAERLKGVDSTLKIQPAKLEDSAVYLCASSFGTNYEQYFGPGTRLTVT.

With respect to this clone: The sequence runs out 3 residues before the end of the CDR3; the remainder is reconstructed from the germline J gene. The chain links TRBV2 to TRBJ1-5, with 9 bases identical to TRBD1. Looked up from germline, CDR1 is SNHLY and CDR2 is FYNNEI. This CDR3 contains 15 residues. V gave up 6 bases and J gave up 2 bases; unmatched junction bases: 5. The sequenced CDR3 bases are TGTGCCAGCAGGGACAGGACAGGGGGCAATCAGCCC. Translation gives CASRDRTGGNQP. The entire CDR3 sequence reads CASRDRTGGNQPQHF.

In its sample, this clone was seen many times. Read coverage stops 3 residues before the CDR3 terminus; the germline J gene supplies the remainder. V and J are TRBV5-1 and TRBJ1-1, with 8 bases matching TRBD1. V was pared by 4 bases and J by 6 bases, with 5 bases of the junction left unmatched. The CDR3 consists of 13 residues. The germline V gene has CDR1 SGHRS and CDR2 YFSETQ. Incomplete CDR3 DNA: TGCGCCAGCAGCCACGGACAGGGCTCTGAA. Its protein product is CASSHGQGSE. The entire CDR3 protein is CASSHGQGSEAFF.

This clone has ten or more counts. The CDR3 is cut off 3 residues early in the read; its end comes from the germline J gene. The J gene is TRBJ2-2, the V gene TRBV2; D tentatively fits TRBD1 or TRBD2 (6 bases each). The V gene's germline CDR1 is SNHLY and CDR2 FYNNEI. The CDR3 sequence is 14 residues long. V shed 8 bases and J shed 2 bases, with 12 bases lying between them. The CDR3 sequence: CASGGDTNTGELFF. CDR3 bases read: TGTGCCAGCGGAGGGGACACTAACACCGGGGAG.

The sample holds a few counts of this clone. Read coverage stops 3 residues before the CDR3 terminus; the germline J gene supplies the remainder. The chain couples TRBV29-1 to TRBJ2-7; D gene uncertain. The CDR3 extends over 12 amino acids. The ends were cut back, 4 bases at V and 2 bases at J, with 9 bases in the middle. In germline, CDR1 is SQVTM, CDR2 ANQGSEA. CDR3 protein: CSVAPGTYEQYF. CDR3 DNA, as far as it was read: TGCAGCGTTGCGCCGGGTACCTACGAG.

There are many counts of this clone. The read halts 3 residues ahead of the CDR3 end, with the missing end drawn from the germline J gene. The chain recombines TRBV10-1 with TRBJ1-1, with a tentative D call TRBD1 (5 bases). The CDR3 has 13 residues. CDR1 is WNHNN, CDR2 SYGVQD, per germline (reference sequence). V lost 4 bases, J lost 0 bases, and 6 bases lay in between. The covered CDR3 bases are TGCGCCAGCAGTGTAGGGGTGAACACTGAA. Amino acid sequence: CASSVGVNTE. The entire CDR3 protein reads CASSVGVNTEAFF.

This clone was observed a few times. The CDR3 end falls 3 residues outside the read, so it is completed with the germline J gene. This rearrangement joins TRBV20-1 to TRBJ1-6; 11 nucleotides line up with TRBD1. Germline CDR1 and CDR2: DFQATT and SNEGSKA (reference sequence). The V gene end was trimmed by 2 bases and the J gene end by 8 bases; junction bases not matched to a gene: 5. CDR3 length: 15 residues. CDR3 DNA (partial): TGCAGTGCTAGACCGGGACAGGGGGAGCATTCACCC. Protein sequence: CSARPGQGEHSP. The whole CDR3 protein is CSARPGQGEHSPLHF.

This clone was counted at least ten times. The missing CDR3 end, 3 residues past where the read stops, is filled in from the germline J gene. The genes are TRBV29-1 and TRBJ1-5, with a possible D match to TRBD1 (5 bases). The CDR3 loop spans 15 amino acids. Trimming pared 4 bases from V and 0 bases from J, leaving 13 bases between. Germline V gene lookup returns CDR1 SQVTM and CDR2 ANQGSEA. The CDR3 DNA, read in part, is TGCAGCGTTGGCGGGGGGAGGGGTAGCAATCAGCCC. As protein: CSVGGGRGSNQP. From start to end, the CDR3 is CSVGGGRGSNQPQHF.

This clone was seen many times. The read halts 3 residues ahead of the CDR3 end, with the missing end drawn from the germline J gene. This rearrangement joins TRBV6-4 to TRBJ2-1, with 9 bases aligning to TRBD2. The CDR3 has 15 amino acids. The germline gives CDR1 MRHNA, CDR2 SNTAGT. V was pared by 2 bases and J by 6 bases, with 5 bases of the junction left unmatched. Incomplete CDR3 DNA: TGTGCCAGCAGTGACGTCCTAGCGGGGCTCAATGAG. The encoded protein is CASSDVLAGLNE. The full CDR3 protein is CASSDVLAGLNEQFF.

This clone was picked up many times. The read ends 3 residues shy of where the CDR3 ends; the end is completed using the germline J gene. The J gene is TRBJ2-7, the V gene TRBV7-2; D perhaps matches TRBD1 (6 bases). The CDR3 totals 15 residues. Trimming pared 6 bases from V and 0 bases from J, leaving 15 bases between. Germline V gene data show CDR1 as SGHTA and CDR2 as FQGNSA. The DNA read from the CDR3 is TGTGCCAGCAGTCGGAATTTACAGGGCTCCTACGAG. This sequence encodes CASSRNLQGSYE. The CDR3 reads in full as CASSRNLQGSYEQYF.

Turning to this clone: The CDR3 extends 3 residues past the end of the read, so its final part is completed from the germline J gene. The genes are TRBV5-1 and TRBJ2-3; D gene uncertain. V was pared by 0 bases and J by 4 bases, with 6 bases between. There are 13 residues in the CDR3. Germline V lookup: CDR1 SGHRS, CDR2 YFSETQ. CDR3 residues: CASSLEAADTQYF. CDR3 DNA (partial): TGCGCCAGCAGCTTGGAAGCCGCAGATACG.

This clone was found a few times. The CDR3 is cut off 3 residues early in the read; its end comes from the germline J gene. The gene calls are TRBV19 and TRBJ2-7; D may be TRBD1 (6 bases). Trimming stripped 1 base from V and 3 bases from J, with 13 bases between. CDR3 size: 15 residues. CDR1 and CDR2 (germline): LNHDA, SQIVND (reference sequence). CDR3 bases read: TGTGCCAGTAGTATAGGTGCCGGACAGCTCTACGAG. Protein: CASSIGAGQLYE. The whole CDR3 region reads CASSIGAGQLYEQYF.

In its sample, this clone ranks as medium-sized. The read terminates 3 residues ahead of where the CDR3 ends, so the germline J gene completes it. The chain has TRBV19 and TRBJ2-2, with TRBD1 identical over 9 bases. CDR1 and CDR2 (germline): LNHDA, SQIVND (reference sequence). This CDR3 region has 15 residues. With 4 bases clipped from V and 4 bases from J, the junction kept 4 bases outside the gene matches. Partial CDR3 DNA: TGTGCCAGTAGTAGGACAGGGGTGAGCACCGGGGAG. This codes for CASSRTGVSTGE. The whole CDR3 sequence is CASSRTGVSTGELFF.

This clone was seen many times. The sequence runs out 3 residues before the end of the CDR3; the remainder is reconstructed from the germline J gene. The J gene is TRBJ1-6, the V gene TRBV6-1; no clear D. The CDR3 covers 13 residues. CDR1 MNHNS and CDR2 SASEGT come from the germline V gene. Trimming removed 4 bases at V and 5 bases at J, with 6 bases between. The sequenced part of the CDR3 DNA is TGTGCCAGCAGTGGGTTAGATAATTCACCC. As protein: CASSGLDNSP. The whole CDR3 sequence is CASSGLDNSPLHF.

This clone was seen many times. The read falls 3 residues short of the CDR3 end, and the missing part is taken from the germline J gene. The chain couples TRBV10-3 to TRBJ2-1; a possible D gene is TRBD1 (6 bases). Trimming took off 11 bases at V and 8 bases at J, with 19 bases between the two ends. The CDR3 is 13 residues long. CDR1 and CDR2 from the germline V gene are ENHRY and SYGVKD. The sequenced CDR3 bases are TGTGCCGCGAACCGGGACACCAAGGATGAG. Protein: CAANRDTKDE. The complete CDR3 protein is CAANRDTKDEQFF.

This clone has a handful of counts. The sequenced fragment ends 3 residues before the CDR3 boundary, so the rest is inferred from the germline J gene. The genes are TRBV19 and TRBJ2-1; maybe TRBD1 (6 bases). V was cut by 4 bases and J by 6 bases, with 16 bases left in between. This CDR3 region has 15 residues. The germline V gene encodes CDR1 LNHDA and CDR2 SQIVND (reference sequence). The CDR3 protein is CASSKRSGQINEQFF. The DNA read from the CDR3 is TGTGCCAGTAGTAAGAGGTCCGGACAGATCAATGAG.

This clone is termed medium-sized (0.01 to 0.1%). The read gets to within 3 residues of the CDR3 end, and the germline J gene fills in the rest. The chain links TRBV6-4 to TRBJ1-1; tentative D call: TRBD1 (6 bases). CDR3 length: 13 residues. The ends were cut back, 7 bases at V and 6 bases at J, with 15 bases in the middle. From germline, CDR1 is MRHNA and CDR2 SNTAGT. Incomplete CDR3 DNA: TGTGCCAGCACCAAGGGGGACGGATCTGAA. Its protein is CASTKGDGSE. From start to end, the CDR3 is CASTKGDGSEAFF.

Worth noting for this clone: The CDR3 is cut off 3 residues early in the read; its end comes from the germline J gene. The V gene is TRBV2, the J gene TRBJ1-3; tentative D call: TRBD1 (5 bases). The V gene lost 6 bases and the J gene lost 0 bases, with 9 bases spanning the gap. The CDR3 is made up of 14 amino acids. CDR1 is SNHLY, CDR2 FYNNEI, per germline. CDR3 amino acids: CASRQDLSGNTIYF. The covered CDR3 bases are TGTGCCAGCAGACAGGATCTCTCTGGAAACACC.

This clone was seen a few times. The read finishes 3 residues shy of the CDR3 end, and the germline J gene is used to complete it. The chain employs TRBV2 and TRBJ2-7, with 11 positions matching TRBD2. The CDR3 runs 14 residues. The V segment lost 5 bases and the J segment 6 bases; nucleotides outside the gene matches: 6. The germline gives CDR1 SNHLY, CDR2 FYNNEI. CDR3 sequence: CASSSTSGSLEQYF. The CDR3 DNA, read in part, is TGTGCCAGCAGTAGTACTAGCGGGAGTCTCGAG.